This is a list of T cell receptor beta chains from one sample in a study of response to subunit inactivated influenza vaccine. TCRdb re-derived calls from the RT-PCR reads in MiXCR, one entry per CDR3 protein. The sample consists of about 650,000 distinct CDR3 sequences, 13% to 15% of them appearing once. The material was PBMCs from blood, obtained approximately 15 days before vaccination. These receptors were obtained from a man aged 50 to 60 who received an inactivated influenza vaccine. Each CDR3 is given without its conserved first and last residue. Fields, in order: J gene, V gene, CDR3 protein.

>TRBJ2-7|TRBV28
ASSSAGSSRYEQY
>TRBJ2-7|TRBV5-1
ASSSRDSISYEQY
>TRBJ2-3|TRBV7-2
ASSRRIYDTDTQY
>TRBJ2-3|TRBV20-1
SANQGSVSTDTQY
>TRBJ2-1|TRBV4-3
ASSQDPNEQF
>TRBJ2-5|TRBV20-1
SPRTSGGQETQY
>TRBJ1-4|TRBV4-3
ASSNRGLGEKLF
>TRBJ2-7|TRBV10-2
ASSDGTASAYEQY
>TRBJ2-1|TRBV7-2
ASSLRTSGTQYNEQF
>TRBJ2-5|TRBV28
ASSLSGGPKTQY
>TRBJ2-2|TRBV12-3/TRBV12-4
ASSIRGTGTSLGELF
>TRBJ2-5|TRBV4-2
ASSQLSGGPPEETQY
>TRBJ2-3|TRBV10-3
AISESATSTDTQY
>TRBJ1-6|TRBV10-2
ASSARTGWRSPLH
>TRBJ2-3|TRBV11-2
ASSPQGRGNTDTQY
>TRBJ2-5|TRBV5-1
ASSLQGSWETQY